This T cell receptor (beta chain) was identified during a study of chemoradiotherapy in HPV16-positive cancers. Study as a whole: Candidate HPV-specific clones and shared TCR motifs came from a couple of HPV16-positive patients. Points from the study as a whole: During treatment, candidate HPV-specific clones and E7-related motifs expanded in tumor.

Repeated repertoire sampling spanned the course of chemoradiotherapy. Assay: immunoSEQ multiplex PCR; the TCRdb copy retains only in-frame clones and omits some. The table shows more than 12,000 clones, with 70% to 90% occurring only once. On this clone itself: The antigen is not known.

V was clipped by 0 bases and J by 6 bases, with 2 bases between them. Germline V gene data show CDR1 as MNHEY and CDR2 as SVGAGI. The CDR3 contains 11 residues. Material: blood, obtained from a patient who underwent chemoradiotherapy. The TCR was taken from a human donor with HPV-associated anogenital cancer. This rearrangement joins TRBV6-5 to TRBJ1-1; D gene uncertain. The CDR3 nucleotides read TGTGCCAGCAGTTACTCATCTGAAGCTTTCTTT. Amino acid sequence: CASSYSSEAFF.